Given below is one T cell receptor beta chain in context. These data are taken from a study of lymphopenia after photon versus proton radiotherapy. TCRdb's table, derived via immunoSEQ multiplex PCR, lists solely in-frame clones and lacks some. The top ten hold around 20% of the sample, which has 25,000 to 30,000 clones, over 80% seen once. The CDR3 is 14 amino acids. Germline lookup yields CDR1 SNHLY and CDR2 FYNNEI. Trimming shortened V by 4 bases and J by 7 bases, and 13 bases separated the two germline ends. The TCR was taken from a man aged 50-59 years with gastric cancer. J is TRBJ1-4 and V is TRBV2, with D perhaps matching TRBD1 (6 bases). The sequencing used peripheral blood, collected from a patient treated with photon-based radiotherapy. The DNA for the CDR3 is TGTGCCAGCAGTGGCGGCAGGGGAGGTGAAAAACTGTTTTTT. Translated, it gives CASSGGRGGEKLFF.